This T cell receptor beta chain was sequenced in a study of identical twins. TCRdb analysed the 5' RACE reads with MiXCR anew, one entry per CDR3 protein. The table includes 500,000 to 700,000 distinct CDR3 sequences, under 8.5% detected once. Germline CDR1 DFQATT, CDR2 SNEGSKA (reference sequence). Trimming removed 0 bases at V and 0 bases at J, with 9 bases between. The CDR3 spans 15 residues. These same data were also listed under a study on yellow fever vaccine responses in identical twins.

Specimen: PBMCs. This TCR came from a woman between 18 and 29 years old in good health. The chain carries TRBV20-1 and TRBJ2-4; D is ambiguous. CDR3 nucleotides: TGCAGTGCTAGAGATTATGGATTAGCCAAAAACATTCAGTACTTC. Residues: CSARDYGLAKNIQYF.